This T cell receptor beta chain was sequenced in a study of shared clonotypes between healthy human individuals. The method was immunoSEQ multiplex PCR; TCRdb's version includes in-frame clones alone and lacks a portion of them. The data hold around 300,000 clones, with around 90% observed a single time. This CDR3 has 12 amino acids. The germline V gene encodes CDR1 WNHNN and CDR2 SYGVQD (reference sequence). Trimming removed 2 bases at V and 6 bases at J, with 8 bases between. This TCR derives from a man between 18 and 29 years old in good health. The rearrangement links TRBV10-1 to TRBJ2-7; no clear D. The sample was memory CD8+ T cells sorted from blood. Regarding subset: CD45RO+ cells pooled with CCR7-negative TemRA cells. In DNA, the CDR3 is TGCGCCAGCAGTGAGGATGGAGCCGAGCAGTACTTC. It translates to CASSEDGAEQYF.